This TCR beta chain is drawn from a study of a mutant IDH1 vaccine in newly diagnosed glioma. General study points: Top-clonotype changes in peripheral T cells seemed unrelated to pseudoprogression.

Data came from immunoSEQ multiplex PCR; TCRdb stores just in-frame clones and leaves some out. Of some 21,000 clones in the sample, approximately 85% were seen once. The sample's time point: baseline, week 1 (first vaccination visit). The treatment here: pre-vaccination baseline after standard-of-care therapy. With respect to this clone: What it binds is unknown.

Germline-derived CDR1 and CDR2 are SGHRS and YFSETQ. The V and J ends lost 4 bases and 4 bases respectively, with 8 bases between them. The CDR3 covers 13 residues. This sequence joins TRBV5-1 and TRBJ1-4, with D unclear. Specimen: PBMCs, collected from a glioma patient treated with radiotherapy, temozolomide or both. The origin of this receptor is a man aged 40-55 years with glioma. In DNA form, the CDR3 reads TGCGCCAGCAGCGGTACCGATAATGAAAAACTGTTTTTT. It translates to CASSGTDNEKLFF.